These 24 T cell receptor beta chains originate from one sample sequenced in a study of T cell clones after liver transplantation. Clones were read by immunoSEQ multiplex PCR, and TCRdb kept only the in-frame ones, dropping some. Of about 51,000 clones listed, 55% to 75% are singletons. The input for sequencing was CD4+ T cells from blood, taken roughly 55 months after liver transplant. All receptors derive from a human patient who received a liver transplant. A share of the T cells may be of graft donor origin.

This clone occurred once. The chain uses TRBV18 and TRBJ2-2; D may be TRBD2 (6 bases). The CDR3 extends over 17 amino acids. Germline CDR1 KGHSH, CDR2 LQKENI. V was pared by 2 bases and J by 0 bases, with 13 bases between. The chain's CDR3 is CASSPGLPGANTGELFF. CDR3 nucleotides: TGTGCCAGCTCACCAGGCCTTCCGGGGGCGAACACCGGGGAGCTGTTTTTT. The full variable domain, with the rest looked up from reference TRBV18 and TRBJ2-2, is NAGVMQNPRHLVRRRGQEARLRCSPMKGHSHVYWYRQLPEEGLKFMVYLQKENIIDESGMPKERFSAEFPKEGPSILRIQQVVRGDSAAYFCASSPGLPGANTGELFFGEGSRLTVL.

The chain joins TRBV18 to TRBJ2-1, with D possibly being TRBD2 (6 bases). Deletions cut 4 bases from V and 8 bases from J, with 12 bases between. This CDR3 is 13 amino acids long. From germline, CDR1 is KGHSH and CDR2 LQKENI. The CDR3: CASSLRGGDEQFF. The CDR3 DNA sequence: TGTGCCAGCTCACTCAGAGGAGGGGATGAGCAGTTCTTC.

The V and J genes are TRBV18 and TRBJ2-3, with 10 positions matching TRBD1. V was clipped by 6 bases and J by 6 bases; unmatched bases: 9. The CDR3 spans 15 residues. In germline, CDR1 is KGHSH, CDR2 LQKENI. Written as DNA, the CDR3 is TGTGCCAGCTCGCCCCCGACAGGGGGCAGGGATACGCAGTATTTT. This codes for CASSPPTGGRDTQYF.

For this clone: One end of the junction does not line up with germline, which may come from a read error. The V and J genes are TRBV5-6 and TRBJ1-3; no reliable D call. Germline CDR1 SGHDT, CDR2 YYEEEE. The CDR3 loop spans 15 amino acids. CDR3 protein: CASTLDGSSGNTIYF. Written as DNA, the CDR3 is TGTGCCAGCACCTTGGACGGAAGCTCTGGAAACACCATATATTTT.

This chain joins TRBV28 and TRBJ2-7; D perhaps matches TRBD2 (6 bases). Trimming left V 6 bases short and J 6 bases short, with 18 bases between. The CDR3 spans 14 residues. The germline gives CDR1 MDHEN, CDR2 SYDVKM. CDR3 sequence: CASREGQGIGEQYF. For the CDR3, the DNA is TGTGCCAGCAGGGAGGGCCAGGGAATAGGCGAGCAGTACTTC.

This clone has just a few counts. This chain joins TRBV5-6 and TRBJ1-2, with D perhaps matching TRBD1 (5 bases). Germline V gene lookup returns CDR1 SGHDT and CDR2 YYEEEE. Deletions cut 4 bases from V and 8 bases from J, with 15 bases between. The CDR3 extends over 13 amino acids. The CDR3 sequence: CASSPQGRQGYTF. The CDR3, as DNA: TGTGCCAGCAGCCCCCAGGGAAGGCAGGGCTACACCTTC.

CDR3 nucleotide sequence: TGTGCCAGCAGTCGGGACGGGAACACCGGGGAGCTGTTTTTT. This gives the protein CASSRDGNTGELFF. V is TRBV28 and J is TRBJ2-2, with D perhaps TRBD1 or TRBD2 (5 bases each). This CDR3 contains 14 residues. With 5 bases removed from V and 1 base from J, the gap between germline ends came to 8 bases. Germline V gene sequence: CDR1 MDHEN, CDR2 SYDVKM.

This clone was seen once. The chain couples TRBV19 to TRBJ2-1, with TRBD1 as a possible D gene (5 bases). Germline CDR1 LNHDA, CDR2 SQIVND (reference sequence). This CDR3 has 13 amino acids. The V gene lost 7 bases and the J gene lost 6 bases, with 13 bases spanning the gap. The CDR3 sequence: CASNSRVSNEQFF. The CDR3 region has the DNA TGTGCCAGTAATAGCAGGGTAAGCAATGAGCAGTTCTTC.

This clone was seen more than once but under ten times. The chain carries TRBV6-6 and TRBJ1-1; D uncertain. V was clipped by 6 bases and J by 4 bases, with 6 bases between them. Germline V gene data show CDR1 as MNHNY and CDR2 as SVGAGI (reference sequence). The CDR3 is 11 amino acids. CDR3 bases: TGTGCCAGCAGGGTAGGCACTGAAGCTTTCTTT. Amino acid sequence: CASRVGTEAFF.

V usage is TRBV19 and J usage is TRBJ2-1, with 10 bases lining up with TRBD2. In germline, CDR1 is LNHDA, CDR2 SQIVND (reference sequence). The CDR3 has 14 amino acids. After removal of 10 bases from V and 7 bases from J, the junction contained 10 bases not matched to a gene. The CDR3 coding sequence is TGTGCCATCTCAGCGGGGGGGCTCGGGAATGAGCAGTTCTTC. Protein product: CAISAGGLGNEQFF.

In DNA, the CDR3 is TGTGCCATCAGTGAGCGGGCCGCTGAGAGGACTGAAGCTTTCTTT. Protein: CAISERAAERTEAFF. The V and J genes are TRBV10-3 and TRBJ1-1; D is undetermined. Trimming took 2 bases from V and 5 from J, leaving 15 bases between them. This CDR3 is built from 15 residues. From germline, CDR1 is ENHRY and CDR2 SYGVKD.

CDR3 amino acids: CASYPRGRNSGNIQYF. The CDR3 bases are TGTGCCAGCTACCCCAGGGGACGCAATTCAGGGAACATTCAGTACTTC. The rearrangement joins TRBV27 to TRBJ2-4, with a possible D match to TRBD1 (6 bases). The germline CDR1 and CDR2 sequences are MNHEY and SMNVEV (reference sequence). V dropped 8 bases and J dropped 7 bases, with 24 bases sitting between them. The CDR3 length is 16 residues.

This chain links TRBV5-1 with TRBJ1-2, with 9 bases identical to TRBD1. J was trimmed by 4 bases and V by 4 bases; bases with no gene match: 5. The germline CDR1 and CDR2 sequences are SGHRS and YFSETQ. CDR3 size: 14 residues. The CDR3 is CASSLPGQGYGYTF. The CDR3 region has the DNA TGCGCCAGCAGCCTACCGGGACAGGGCTATGGCTACACCTTC.

CDR3 amino acids: CASSLSLARANEQYF. The CDR3 region has the DNA TGTGCCAGCAGTTTAAGCCTCGCCAGGGCCAACGAGCAGTACTTC. This chain connects TRBV6-9 to TRBJ2-7, with D maybe TRBD1 (5 bases). From germline, CDR1 is MNHGY and CDR2 SVAAGI. V lost 4 bases and J 5 bases, leaving 18 bases between the germline ends. CDR3 length equals 15 residues.

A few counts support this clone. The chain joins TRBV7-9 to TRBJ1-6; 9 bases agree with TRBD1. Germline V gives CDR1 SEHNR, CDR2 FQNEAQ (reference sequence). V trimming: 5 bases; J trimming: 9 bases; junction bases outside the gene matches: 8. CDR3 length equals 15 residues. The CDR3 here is CASSQSGQGSSPLHF. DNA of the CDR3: TGTGCCAGCAGCCAGTCCGGACAGGGGAGTTCACCCCTCCACTTT.

The CDR3 DNA reads as TGTGCCAGCTCACCCCCCGCGGCGAGCGGGGGGTCCTACAATGAGCAGTTCTTC. It yields the protein CASSPPAASGGSYNEQFF. The V gene is TRBV18, the J gene TRBJ2-1; TRBD2 matches 9 bases. The CDR3 sequence is 18 residues long. CDR1 is KGHSH, CDR2 LQKENI, per germline. The trim removed 3 bases at V and 1 base at J, leaving 10 bases unmatched. The full variable domain, its missing parts supplied by reference TRBV18 and TRBJ2-1, is NAGVMQNPRHLVRRRGQEARLRCSPMKGHSHVYWYRQLPEEGLKFMVYLQKENIIDESGMPKERFSAEFPKEGPSILRIQQVVRGDSAAYFCASSPPAASGGSYNEQFFGPGTRLTVL.

CDR3 in DNA: TGTGCCAGCTTCCCGGGCAATCAGCCCCAGCATTTT. It codes for CASFPGNQPQHF. The rearrangement uses TRBV28 and TRBJ1-5, with D unclear. V was trimmed by 8 bases and J by 2 bases, leaving 7 bases between them. Germline assignment: CDR1 MDHEN and CDR2 SYDVKM. This CDR3 spans 12 amino acids.

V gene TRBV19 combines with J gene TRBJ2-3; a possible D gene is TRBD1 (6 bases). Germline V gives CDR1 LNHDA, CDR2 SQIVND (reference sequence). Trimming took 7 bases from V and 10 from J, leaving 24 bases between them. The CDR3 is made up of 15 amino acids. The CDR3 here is CASTPSRQDGTAQYF. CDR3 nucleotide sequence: TGTGCCAGTACCCCCAGCAGACAGGACGGAACTGCGCAGTATTTT.

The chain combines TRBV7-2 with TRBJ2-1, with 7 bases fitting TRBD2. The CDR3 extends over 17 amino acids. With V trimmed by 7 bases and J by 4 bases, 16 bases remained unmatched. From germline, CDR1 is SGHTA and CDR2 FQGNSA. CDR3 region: CASTPSLLAGVYNEQFF. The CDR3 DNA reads TGTGCCAGCACCCCGTCGCTTCTCGCGGGGGTATACAATGAGCAGTTCTTC. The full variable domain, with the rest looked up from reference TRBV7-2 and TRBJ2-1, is GAGVSQSPSNKVTEKGKDVELRCDPISGHTALYWYRQSLGQGLEFLIYFQGNSAPDKSGLPSDRFSAERTGGSVSTLTIQRTQQEDSAVYLCASTPSLLAGVYNEQFFGPGTRLTVL.

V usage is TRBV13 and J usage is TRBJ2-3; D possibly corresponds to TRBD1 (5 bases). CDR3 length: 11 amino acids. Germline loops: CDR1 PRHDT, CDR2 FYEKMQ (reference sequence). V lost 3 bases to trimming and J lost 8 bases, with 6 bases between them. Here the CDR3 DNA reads TGTGCCAGCAGCTTTGGGGCTACGCAGTATTTT. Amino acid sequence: CASSFGATQYF. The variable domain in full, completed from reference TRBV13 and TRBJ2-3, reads AAGVIQSPRHLIKEKRETATLKCYPIPRHDTVYWYQQGPGQDPQFLISFYEKMQSDKGSIPDRFSAQQFSDYHSELNMSSLELGDSALYFCASSFGATQYFGPGTRLTVL.

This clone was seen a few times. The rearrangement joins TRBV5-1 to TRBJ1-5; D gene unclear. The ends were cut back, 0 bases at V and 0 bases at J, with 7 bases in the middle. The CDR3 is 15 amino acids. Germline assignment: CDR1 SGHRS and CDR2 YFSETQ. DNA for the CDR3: TGCGCCAGCAGCTTGGGCGGGTATAGCAATCAGCCCCAGCATTTT. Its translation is CASSLGGYSNQPQHF.

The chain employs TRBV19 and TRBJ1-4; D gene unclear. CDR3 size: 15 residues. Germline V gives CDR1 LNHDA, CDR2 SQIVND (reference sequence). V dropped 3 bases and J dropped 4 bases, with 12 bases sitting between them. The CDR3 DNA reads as TGTGCCAGTAGTATTCTAGACAAAAGTAATGAAAAACTGTTTTTT. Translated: CASSILDKSNEKLFF.

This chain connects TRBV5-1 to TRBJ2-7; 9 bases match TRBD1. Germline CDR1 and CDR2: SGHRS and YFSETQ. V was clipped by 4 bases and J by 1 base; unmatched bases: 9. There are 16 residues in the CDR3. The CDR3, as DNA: TGCGCCAGCAGCCAGATGCCAGGACAGGGGTCCTACGAGCAGTACTTC. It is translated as CASSQMPGQGSYEQYF. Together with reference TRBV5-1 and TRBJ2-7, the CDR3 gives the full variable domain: KAGVTQTPRYLIKTRGQQVTLSCSPISGHRSVSWYQQTPGQGLQFLFEYFSETQRNKGNFPGRFSGRQFSNSRSEMNVSTLELGDSALYLCASSQMPGQGSYEQYFGPGTRLTVT.

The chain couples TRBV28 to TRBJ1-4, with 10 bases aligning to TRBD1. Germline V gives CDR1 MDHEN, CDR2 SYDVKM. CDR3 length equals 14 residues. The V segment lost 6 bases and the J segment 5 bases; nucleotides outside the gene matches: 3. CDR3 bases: TGTGCCAGCAGCGTGACAGGGGGCAATGAAAAACTGTTTTTT. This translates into CASSVTGGNEKLFF.